Listed below are T cell receptor beta chains from one sample, sequenced in a study of beta chain features in type 1 diabetes. The data were produced by immunoSEQ multiplex PCR, yet TCRdb's version contains in-frame clones alone and is incomplete. The table has 280,000 or so clones, about 15% seen once. The specimen sequenced was naive CD4+ T cells from blood. The receptors derive from a man between 18 and 29 years old with type 1 diabetes. CDR3s include the opening cysteine and the closing phenylalanine or tryptophan. Fields, in order: V gene, D gene, clone size, J gene, CDR3 protein, CDR3 DNA. A D gene is named only where the DNA matches it firmly. Expanded clones are given a class, and other clones once, few, many or no size at all.

>TRBV30|NA|NA|TRBJ1-5
CAWRNPNGGESQHF
TGTGCCTGGAGAAACCCTAACGGGGGGGAGTCCCAGCATTTT
>TRBV29-1|TRBD1|few|TRBJ1-1
CSTGQGANMNTEAFF
TGCAGCACCGGACAGGGGGCTAATATGAACACTGAAGCTTTCTTT
>TRBV20-1|NA|NA|TRBJ2-7
CSAIREPQQYF
TGCAGTGCTATTCGCGAACCACAGCAGTACTTC
>TRBV28|NA|few|TRBJ1-2
CASSPWTANYGYTF
TGTGCCAGCAGTCCCTGGACAGCTAACTATGGCTACACCTTC
>TRBV13|NA|NA|TRBJ1-2
CASSLVAGYGWNYGYTF
TGTGCCAGCAGCTTAGTGGCAGGGTACGGTTGGAACTATGGCTACACCTTC
>TRBV5-1|NA|NA|TRBJ2-7
CASSPDSLFYEQYF
TGCGCCAGCAGCCCCGACAGTCTTTTCTACGAGCAGTACTTC
>TRBV29-1|NA|NA|TRBJ1-1
CSVARLNTEAFF
TGCAGCGTTGCCAGGCTGAACACTGAAGCTTTCTTT
>TRBV5-1|TRBD1|few|TRBJ1-5
CASSPGTAGGNQPQHF
TGCGCCAGCAGCCCCGGGACAGCCGGTGGGAATCAGCCCCAGCATTTT
>TRBV7-9|NA|NA|TRBJ1-1
CASSFSGVGIEAFF
TGTGCCAGCAGCTTCTCGGGGGTAGGAATTGAAGCTTTCTTT
>TRBV7-6|NA|few|TRBJ2-7
CASSSPFGGLGYEQYF
TGTGCCAGCAGCTCCCCCTTTGGAGGTTTAGGCTACGAGCAGTACTTC
>TRBV7-6|NA|NA|TRBJ2-1
CASSLRYREQYNEQFF
TGTGCCAGCAGCTTAAGATACAGGGAGCAATACAATGAGCAGTTCTTC
>TRBV27|TRBD2|NA|TRBJ2-1
CASSDSSGSSISEQFF
TGTGCCAGCAGTGACTCTAGCGGGAGTAGTATCAGTGAGCAGTTCTTC
>TRBV5-4|NA|few|TRBJ1-5
CASSLDRGNQPQHF
TGTGCCAGCAGCTTGGACAGGGGCAATCAGCCCCAGCATTTT
>TRBV7-9|NA|NA|TRBJ1-3
CASSPGASGNTIYF
TGTGCCAGCAGCCCAGGGGCCTCTGGAAACACCATATATTTT
>TRBV28|TRBD2|few|TRBJ2-5
CASSFLLRLAGGQETQYF
TGTGCCAGCAGTTTTTTACTGCGACTAGCGGGGGGGCAAGAGACCCAGTACTTC
>TRBV10-3|TRBD1|few|TRBJ1-2
CAISEQTGQASGYTF
TGTGCCATCAGTGAGCAAACGGGACAGGCGAGTGGCTACACCTTC
>TRBV19|NA|NA|TRBJ2-5
CASSIGGGPLQETQYF
TGTGCCAGTAGTATAGGAGGAGGACCCCTCCAAGAGACCCAGTACTTC
>TRBV9|NA|few|TRBJ1-1
CASSVRADTEAFF
TGTGCCAGCAGCGTAAGAGCGGACACTGAAGCTTTCTTT
>TRBV7-7|NA|NA|TRBJ2-1
CASSPRPGQSLNEQFF
TGTGCCAGCAGTCCTAGGCCTGGACAGAGCTTAAATGAGCAGTTCTTC
>TRBV28|NA|NA|TRBJ1-1
CASLIQGHTEAFF
TGTGCCAGCCTCATACAGGGACACACTGAAGCTTTCTTT
>TRBV5-6|NA|NA|TRBJ1-2
CASSFQPRGYTF
TGTGCCAGCAGCTTTCAACCCAGAGGCTACACCTTC
>TRBV19|NA|few|TRBJ2-1
CASSSPEAATYNEQFF
TGTGCCAGTAGCAGCCCTGAAGCGGCGACCTACAATGAGCAGTTCTTC
>TRBV30|NA|NA|TRBJ2-3
CAVDRSTDTQYF
TGTGCCGTAGATCGGTCCACAGATACGCAGTATTTT
>TRBV29-1|NA|NA|TRBJ2-7
CSVAGKYSYEQYF
TGCAGCGTTGCAGGAAAGTACTCCTACGAGCAGTACTTC
>TRBV2|NA|few|TRBJ2-5
CASSTQETQYF
TGTGCCAGCAGTACACAGGAGACCCAGTACTTC
>TRBV6-5|NA|NA|TRBJ2-4
CASSKGLIKNIQYF
TGTGCCAGCAGTAAGGGACTGATAAAAAACATTCAGTACTTC
>TRBV2|NA|NA|TRBJ1-5
CASSGGTGSNNQPQHF
TGTGCCAGCAGTGGCGGAACAGGGTCAAACAATCAGCCCCAGCATTTT
>TRBV15|TRBD1|NA|TRBJ2-5
CATSRVTGVGTQYF
TGTGCCACCAGCAGAGTGACAGGGGTAGGGACCCAGTACTTC
>TRBV29-1|TRBD1|NA|TRBJ1-2
CSVEGDRESYTF
TGCAGCGTTGAAGGCGACAGGGAAAGCTACACCTTC
>TRBV19|TRBD2|few|TRBJ2-7
CASTKREAPYEQYF
TGTGCCAGTACAAAGCGGGAGGCCCCCTACGAGCAGTACTTC
>TRBV25-1|TRBD1|NA|TRBJ2-7
CASGTGTVYEQYF
TGTGCCAGCGGGACAGGAACTGTCTACGAGCAGTACTTC
>TRBV28|TRBD1|few|TRBJ2-4
CAIGDRGRNIQYF
TGTGCCATAGGGGACAGGGGGAGAAACATTCAGTACTTC
>TRBV2|TRBD2|NA|TRBJ2-7
CASDDPGGSSYEQYF
TGTGCCAGCGATGACCCGGGGGGAAGCTCCTACGAGCAGTACTTC
>TRBV7-2|TRBD2|NA|TRBJ2-1
CASSPGLAYLSSYNEQFF
TGTGCCAGCAGCCCGGGACTAGCGTACCTCAGCTCCTACAATGAGCAGTTCTTC
>TRBV30|NA|NA|TRBJ1-3
CAWSRAGSGTIYF
TGTGCCTGGAGTAGGGCGGGGTCGGGCACCATATATTTT
>TRBV29-1|NA|NA|TRBJ2-1
CSVALAGSYNEQFF
TGCAGCGTTGCACTGGCGGGCTCCTACAATGAGCAGTTCTTC
>TRBV2|NA|NA|TRBJ2-5
CASSPAGGQETQYF
TGTGCCAGCAGTCCCGCGGGCGGGCAAGAGACCCAGTACTTC